The 30 T cell receptor beta chains in this list originate from one sample, sequenced in a study of blood T cells in healthy people across ages. Combining a sample-barcoded 5' primer with a J-beta primer mix, a second PCR ran for roughly 7 to 12 cycles. Using its own MiXCR run on the 5' RACE reads, TCRdb lists one record per CDR3 protein. The sample yields 600,000 or so distinct CDR3 sequences, about 30% seen once. The sequenced sample was blood. The receptors derive from a woman older than 75 in good health.

This rearrangement joins TRBV29-1 to TRBJ2-5; TRBD2 matches 12 bases. The better agreement between TRBJ2-7 and the DNA end casts doubt on the J call. There are 16 residues in the CDR3. Per the germline V gene, CDR1 is SQVTM and CDR2 is ANQGSEA. CDR3 sequence: CSAELAGGSLPYEQYF. The CDR3 coding sequence is TGCAGCGCGGAACTAGCGGGAGGATCCCTACCCTACGAGCAGTACTTC.

This clonotype was picked up many times. The chain joins TRBV30 to TRBJ2-7; TRBD1 aligns across 12 bases. In germline, CDR1 is GTSNPN, CDR2 SVGIG (reference sequence). The ends lost 7 bases at V and 5 bases at J; junction bases unmatched: 6. The CDR3 totals 13 residues. CDR3 amino acids: CALPGQGANEQYF. The DNA of the CDR3 is TGTGCCTTGCCGGGACAGGGGGCAAACGAGCAGTACTTC.

This chain joins TRBV28 and TRBJ2-2; TRBD2 might be the D (6 bases). Trimming pared 6 bases from V and 0 bases from J, leaving 11 bases between. Germline CDR1 is MDHEN and CDR2 is SYDVKM. This CDR3 is built from 15 residues. In nucleotides, the CDR3 is TGTGCCAGCAGAGACGGGGGAACGAACACCGGGGAGCTGTTTTTT. It encodes CASRDGGTNTGELFF.

This clonotype appeared a few times. It may be a read error: a sequence one base away is much more abundant. The CDR3 spells CAGSLHRNTEAFF. CDR3 nucleotide sequence: TGTGCCGGCAGTTTACACAGGAACACTGAAGCTTTCTTT. The V gene is TRBV12-3 or TRBV12-4, the J gene TRBJ1-1; D not certain. The CDR3 has 13 residues.

At least ten counts were recorded for this clonotype. V is TRBV12-3 or TRBV12-4 and J is TRBJ2-1; 9 nucleotides align to TRBD1. V was clipped by 5 bases and J by 8 bases; unmatched bases: 10. The CDR3 is 15 residues long. The CDR3 DNA sequence: TGTGCCAGCAGTCCTCCCGGACAGGGGTTGGATGAGCAGTTCTTC. Amino acids: CASSPPGQGLDEQFF.

A few counts support this clonotype. V usage is TRBV9 and J usage is TRBJ2-1, with TRBD2 identical over 7 bases. The length of the CDR3 is 15 residues. Germline V gives CDR1 SGDLS, CDR2 YYNGEE. V gave up 0 bases and J gave up 8 bases; unmatched junction bases: 8. The CDR3 spells CASSVGGSILDEQFF. CDR3 coding DNA: TGTGCCAGCAGCGTAGGCGGGAGTATCTTAGATGAGCAGTTCTTC.

This CDR3 reads CASSSWLAGVDTQYF. The CDR3 DNA reads as TGTGCCAGCAGCTCCTGGCTAGCGGGGGTTGATACGCAGTATTTT. The V gene is TRBV7-2, the J gene TRBJ2-3, with 10 bases matching TRBD2. Germline V gives CDR1 SGHTA, CDR2 FQGNSA. Trimming removed 4 bases from V and 6 bases from J; junction bases left unmatched: 7. The CDR3 sequence is 15 residues long.

This clonotype was observed at least ten times. This chain connects TRBV5-1 to TRBJ2-7; tentatively, D is TRBD2 (7 bases). The V end lost 0 bases, the J end lost 4 bases, and 17 bases lay between the germline ends. The CDR3 consists of 16 residues. Germline CDR1 SGHRS, CDR2 YFSETQ. CDR3 amino acids: CASSLVGAGDYYEQYF. CDR3 sequence (DNA): TGCGCCAGCAGCTTGGTTGGGGCAGGGGACTATTACGAGCAGTACTTC.

To note about this clonotype: A read error may produce the germline difference seen at one junction end. The V gene is TRBV18, the J gene TRBJ1-5, with 9 bases lining up with TRBD1. Germline-derived CDR1 and CDR2 are KGHSH and LQKENI. The CDR3 has 16 amino acids. The CDR3 nucleotides read TGTGCCAGCTCACAAATGACAGGGGGTAGCCATCAGCCCCAGCATTTT. It yields the protein CASSQMTGGSHQPQHF. Full variable domain (rest looked up from reference TRBV18 and TRBJ1-5): NAGVMQNPRHLVRRRGQEARLRCSPMKGHSHVYWYRQLPEEGLKFMVYLQKENIIDESGMPKERFSAEFPKEGPSILRIQQVVRGDSAAYFCASSQMTGGSHQPQHFGDGTRLSIL.

The chain is built from TRBV7-2 and TRBJ2-3; D uncertain. Germline values: CDR1 SGHTA, CDR2 FQGNSA. The V end lost 3 bases, the J end lost 2 bases, and 12 bases lay between the germline ends. The CDR3 runs 15 residues. This CDR3 is CASSLLLTLTDTQYF. The CDR3 DNA reads as TGTGCCAGCAGCTTGCTCCTGACACTCACAGATACGCAGTATTTT.

This clonotype was observed many times. J is TRBJ1-1 and V is TRBV7-6; TRBD1 matches 7 bases. The germline V gene encodes CDR1 SGHVS and CDR2 FNYEAQ. The ends lost 3 bases at V and 4 bases at J; junction bases unmatched: 2. The CDR3 sequence is 13 residues long. CDR3 sequence reads: CASSFRQGTEAFF. CDR3 DNA sequence: TGTGCCAGCAGCTTTCGACAGGGCACTGAAGCTTTCTTT.

This clonotype was recorded a few times. This rearrangement joins TRBV5-1 to TRBJ1-4; no firm D call. From germline, CDR1 is SGHRS and CDR2 YFSETQ. The CDR3 covers 13 residues. V lost 7 bases and J lost 8, with 15 bases in between. CDR3 amino acids: CASSASKGEKLFF. The CDR3 nucleotides are TGCGCCAGCTCCGCTTCCAAAGGGGAAAAACTGTTTTTT.

This clonotype has only a few counts. J is TRBJ2-3 and V is TRBV5-8; 9 positions agree with TRBD2. Germline-derived CDR1 and CDR2 are SGHTS and YDEGEE. Trimming removed 0 bases from V and 1 base from J; junction bases left unmatched: 3. The CDR3 extends over 16 amino acids. The chain's CDR3 is CASSLGRLAGTDTQYF. The CDR3 coding sequence is TGTGCCAGCAGCTTGGGCCGACTAGCGGGCACAGATACGCAGTATTTT.

This clonotype turned up a few times. The rearrangement links TRBV3-1 to TRBJ1-4; D not resolved. The CDR3 loop spans 12 amino acids. The germline gives CDR1 LGHDT, CDR2 YNNKEL (reference sequence). Trimming stripped 4 bases from V and 11 bases from J, with 11 bases between. Here the CDR3 DNA reads TGTGCCAGCAGCCCCTCGGCACGGAAACTGTTTTTT. This translates into CASSPSARKLFF.

V is TRBV20-1 and J is TRBJ2-7, with 7 nucleotides matching TRBD2. The CDR3 runs to 14 residues. The ends lost 8 bases at V and 4 bases at J; junction bases unmatched: 14. CDR1 and CDR2 from the germline V gene are DFQATT and SNEGSKA (reference sequence). The CDR3 spells CSPREGLAQYEQYF. The CDR3 nucleotides are TGCAGTCCAAGGGAGGGGCTAGCTCAGTACGAGCAGTACTTC.

The gene calls are TRBV10-3 and TRBJ2-3; TRBD2 matches 12 bases. Germline lookup yields CDR1 ENHRY and CDR2 SYGVKD. The CDR3 is made up of 17 amino acids. V dropped 4 bases and J dropped 0; count of bases not matched to a gene: 5. CDR3 DNA: TGTGCCATCAGTGGGACTAGCGGGGCACATAGCACAGATACGCAGTATTTT. Translated: CAISGTSGAHSTDTQYF.

J is TRBJ2-5 and V is TRBV20-1; the match to TRBD2 covers 8 bases. The CDR3 is 14 residues long. V was clipped by 8 bases and J by 7 bases; unmatched bases: 15. The V gene's germline CDR1 is DFQATT and CDR2 SNEGSKA (reference sequence). CDR3 coding DNA: TGCAGTTTTCCTTCAGCGGGGGTATGCGGGACCCAGTACTTC. Residues: CSFPSAGVCGTQYF.

This clonotype has a handful of counts. A much bigger clone sits one base away, suggesting this may be a read error. This chain links TRBV20-1 with TRBJ2-1; TRBD1 matches 10 bases. Trimming cost V 3 bases and J 9 bases; bases outside gene matches: 11. Germline V lookup: CDR1 DFQATT, CDR2 SNEGSKA (reference sequence). This CDR3 contains 15 residues. In DNA form, the CDR3 reads TGCAGTGCTAGGGCCCCGGGACAGGGGTGCGTTGAGCAGTTCTTC. Protein: CSARAPGQGCVEQFF.

This clonotype was observed many times. A much larger clone sits a single nucleotide away, making a read error possible. The chain joins TRBV7-8 to TRBJ2-7; TRBD2 agrees at 7 bases. CDR3 size: 15 residues. J lost 7 bases, V lost 0 bases, and 9 bases had no gene match. Germline CDR1 and CDR2: SGHVS and FQNEAQ. This CDR3 is CASSLARSGKNEQYF. The CDR3, as DNA: TGTGCCAGCAGCTTAGCGCGAAGCGGGAAGAATGAGCAGTACTTC.

In the case of this clonotype: With a much larger clone just one base away, this may be a read error. V and J are TRBV2 and TRBJ2-7; possibly TRBD2 for D (5 bases). CDR1 is SNHLY and CDR2 is FYNNEI in the germline V gene. The CDR3 runs 13 residues. Trimming cost V 6 bases and J 2 bases, with 11 bases left between them. CDR3 amino acids: CASRDAGTYEQYF. CDR3 coding DNA: TGTGCCAGCAGGGATGCGGGCACCTACGAGCAGTACTTC.

This clonotype was seen a few times. The chain is built from TRBV6-6 and TRBJ2-3, with D unclear. The germline V gene encodes CDR1 MNHNY and CDR2 SVGAGI (reference sequence). Trimming took 9 bases from V and 2 from J, leaving 12 bases between them. The CDR3 has 13 residues. The CDR3 DNA follows: TGTGCCAGTAAAACAGAACTCACAGATACGCAGTATTTT. The encoded protein is CASKTELTDTQYF.

This clonotype was seen a handful of times. J is TRBJ2-7 and V is TRBV6-2 or TRBV6-3; 9 nucleotides match TRBD2. This CDR3 has 15 amino acids. Germline-derived CDR1 and CDR2 are MNHEY and SVGEGT. With V trimmed by 6 bases and J by 3 bases, 9 bases remained unmatched. The CDR3 nucleotides read TGTGCCAGCAGGCCTAGCGGGGCCCGTCACTACGAGCAGTACTTC. This sequence encodes CASRPSGARHYEQYF.

Note on this clonotype: With a much larger clone just one base away, this may be a read error. The V gene is TRBV6-1, the J gene TRBJ2-5; 14 positions agree with TRBD2. Trimming at V came to 6 bases and at J to 11 bases, leaving 8 bases not matched to a gene. The CDR3 spans 14 residues. Germline-derived CDR1 and CDR2 are MNHNS and SASEGT. The DNA of the CDR3 is TGTGCCAGCAGCGCCGGGACTAGCGGGGGTGAGCAGTACTTC. It specifies CASSAGTSGGEQYF.

This clonotype was detected ten times or more. The rearrangement joins TRBV3-1 to TRBJ2-3; the match to TRBD1 covers 10 bases. Germline CDR1 reads LGHDT; CDR2 reads YNNKEL (reference sequence). The CDR3 sequence is 15 residues long. With V trimmed by 4 bases and J by 4 bases, 5 bases remained unmatched. The CDR3 sequence: CASSPRDRGADTQYF. DNA for the CDR3: TGTGCCAGCAGCCCCCGGGACAGGGGTGCAGATACGCAGTATTTT.

This clonotype was counted a single time. V usage is TRBV2 and J usage is TRBJ1-2, with TRBD1 as a possible D gene (6 bases). The V gene's germline CDR1 is SNHLY and CDR2 FYNNEI. V shed 1 base and J shed 10 bases, with 10 bases lying between them. The CDR3 contains 12 residues. CDR3 nucleotide sequence: TGTGCCAGCAGTGAAGGGGACACTCTCTACACCTTC. Its translation: CASSEGDTLYTF. Complete variable domain (other parts from reference TRBV2 and TRBJ1-2): EPEVTQTPSHQVTQMGQEVILRCVPISNHLYFYWYRQILGQKVEFLVSFYNNEISEKSEIFDDQFSVERPDGSNFTLKIRSTKLEDSAMYFCASSEGDTLYTFGSGTRLTVV.

Ten or more counts support this clonotype. The genes are TRBV5-5 and TRBJ2-5; 7 bases match TRBD1. The CDR3 is made up of 14 amino acids. Germline trimming cut 3 bases from V and 2 bases from J; bases unmatched to any gene: 4. Germline-derived CDR1 and CDR2 are SGHKS and YYEKEE (reference sequence). CDR3 amino acids: CASSSNRGQETQYF. The CDR3 DNA reads TGTGCCAGCAGCTCTAACAGGGGTCAAGAGACCCAGTACTTC.

This clonotype was detected many times. The chain links TRBV5-6 to TRBJ2-7, with D perhaps TRBD1 (6 bases). V was cut by 4 bases and J by 5 bases, with 13 bases left in between. CDR1 and CDR2 from the germline V gene are SGHDT and YYEEEE. The CDR3 loop spans 13 amino acids. CDR3 residues: CASSADSPHEQYF. For the CDR3, the DNA is TGTGCCAGCAGCGCGGACAGCCCCCACGAGCAGTACTTC.

In this sample, this clonotype turned up many times. V usage is TRBV6-5 and J usage is TRBJ1-1; weak D call: TRBD1 (5 bases). This CDR3 region has 13 residues. The V end lost 8 bases, the J end lost 1 base, and 11 bases lay between the germline ends. Germline V lookup: CDR1 MNHEY, CDR2 SVGAGI. CDR3 in DNA: TGTGCCAGCTATCGGGGCCAGAACACTGAAGCTTTCTTT. It encodes CASYRGQNTEAFF.

This clonotype was recorded at least ten times. This chain uses TRBV15 with TRBJ2-5; tentatively, D is TRBD1 (7 bases). The CDR3 consists of 16 residues. Germline V gene sequence: CDR1 LNHNV, CDR2 YYDKDF (reference sequence). Trimming took 0 bases from V and 3 from J, leaving 14 bases between them. CDR3 nucleotides: TGTGCCACCAGCAGAGATGTAAGCAGGGGGGAAGAGACCCAGTACTTC. It specifies CATSRDVSRGEETQYF.

This clonotype has at least ten counts. The gene calls are TRBV4-2 and TRBJ2-7, with 11 bases that match TRBD2. The CDR3 has 13 residues. Germline-derived CDR1 and CDR2 are LGHNA and YNFKEQ. Trimming cost V 4 bases and J 10 bases; bases outside gene matches: 6. CDR3 region: CASSPSGLAEQYF. The CDR3 region has the DNA TGTGCCAGCAGCCCCTCGGGACTAGCGGAACAGTACTTC.